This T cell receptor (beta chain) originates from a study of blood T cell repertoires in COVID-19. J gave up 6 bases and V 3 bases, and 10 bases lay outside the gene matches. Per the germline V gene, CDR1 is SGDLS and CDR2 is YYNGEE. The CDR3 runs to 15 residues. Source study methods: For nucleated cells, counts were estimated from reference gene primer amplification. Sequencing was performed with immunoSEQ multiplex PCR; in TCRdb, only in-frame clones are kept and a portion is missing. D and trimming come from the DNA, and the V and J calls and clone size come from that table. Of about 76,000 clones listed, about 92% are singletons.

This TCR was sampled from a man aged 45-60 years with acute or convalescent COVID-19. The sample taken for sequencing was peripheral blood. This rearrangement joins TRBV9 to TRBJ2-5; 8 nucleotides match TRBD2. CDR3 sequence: CASSAYGTSFKTQYF. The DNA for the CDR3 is TGTGCCAGCAGCGCCTACGGGACTAGTTTTAAGACCCAGTACTTC. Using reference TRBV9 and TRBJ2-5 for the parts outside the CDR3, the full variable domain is DSGVTQTPKHLITATGQRVTLRCSPRSGDLSVYWYQQSLDQGLQFLIQYYNGEERAKGNILERFSAQQFPDLHSELNLSSLELGDSALYFCASSAYGTSFKTQYFGPGTRLLVL.